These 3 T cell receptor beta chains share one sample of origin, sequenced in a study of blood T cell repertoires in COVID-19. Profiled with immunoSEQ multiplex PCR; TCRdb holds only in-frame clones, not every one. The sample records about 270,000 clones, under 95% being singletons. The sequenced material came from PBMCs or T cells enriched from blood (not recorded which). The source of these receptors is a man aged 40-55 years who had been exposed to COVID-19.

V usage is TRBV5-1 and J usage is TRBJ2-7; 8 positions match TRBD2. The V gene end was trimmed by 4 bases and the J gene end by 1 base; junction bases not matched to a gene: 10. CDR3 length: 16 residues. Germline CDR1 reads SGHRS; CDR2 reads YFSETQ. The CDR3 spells CASSPGYSGASYEQYF. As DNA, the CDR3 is TGCGCCAGCAGCCCCGGATATAGCGGGGCGTCCTACGAGCAGTACTTC. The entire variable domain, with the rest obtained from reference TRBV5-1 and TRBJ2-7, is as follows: KAGVTQTPRYLIKTRGQQVTLSCSPISGHRSVSWYQQTPGQGLQFLFEYFSETQRNKGNFPGRFSGRQFSNSRSEMNVSTLELGDSALYLCASSPGYSGASYEQYFGPGTRLTVT.

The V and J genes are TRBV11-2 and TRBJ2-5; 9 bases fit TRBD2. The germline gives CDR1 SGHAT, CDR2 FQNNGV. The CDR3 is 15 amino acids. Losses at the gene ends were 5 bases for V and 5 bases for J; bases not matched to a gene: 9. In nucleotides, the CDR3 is TGTGCCAGCAGCCCGACTAGCGGCCACGGGGAGACCCAGTACTTC. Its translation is CASSPTSGHGETQYF. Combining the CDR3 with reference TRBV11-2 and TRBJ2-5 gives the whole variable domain EAGVAQSPRYKIIEKRQSVAFWCNPISGHATLYWYQQILGQGPKLLIQFQNNGVVDDSQLPKDRFSAERLKGVDSTLKIQPAKLEDSAVYLCASSPTSGHGETQYFGPGTRLLVL.

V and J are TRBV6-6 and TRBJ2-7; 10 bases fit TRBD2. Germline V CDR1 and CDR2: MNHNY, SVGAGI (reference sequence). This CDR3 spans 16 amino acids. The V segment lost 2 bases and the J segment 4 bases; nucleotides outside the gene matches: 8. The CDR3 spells CASSYSPSGSGYEQYF. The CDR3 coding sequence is TGTGCCAGCAGTTACAGCCCTAGCGGGAGTGGGTACGAGCAGTACTTC.